Many counts were recorded for the clone carrying this T cell receptor (beta chain). These data originate in a study of early T cells in non-severe SARS-CoV-2 infection. CDR1 is MNHEY, CDR2 SVGAGI, per germline. Trimming removed 6 bases from V and 4 bases from J; junction bases left unmatched: 12. This CDR3 contains 15 residues. TCRdb re-analysed the 5' RACE reads in MiXCR, keeping a single row per CDR3 protein. The sample lists some 48,000 distinct CDR3 sequences; roughly an eighth were seen once. Sequencing used whole blood. The TCR originated in an adult who was a healthcare worker with PCR-confirmed SARS-CoV-2 infection or an uninfected control (not recorded which). The genes are TRBV6-5 and TRBJ2-7, with TRBD1 identical over 7 bases. This CDR3 reads CASSRDREEIYEQYF. In DNA form, the CDR3 reads TGTGCCAGCAGCCGCGACAGGGAAGAGATTTACGAGCAGTACTTC.